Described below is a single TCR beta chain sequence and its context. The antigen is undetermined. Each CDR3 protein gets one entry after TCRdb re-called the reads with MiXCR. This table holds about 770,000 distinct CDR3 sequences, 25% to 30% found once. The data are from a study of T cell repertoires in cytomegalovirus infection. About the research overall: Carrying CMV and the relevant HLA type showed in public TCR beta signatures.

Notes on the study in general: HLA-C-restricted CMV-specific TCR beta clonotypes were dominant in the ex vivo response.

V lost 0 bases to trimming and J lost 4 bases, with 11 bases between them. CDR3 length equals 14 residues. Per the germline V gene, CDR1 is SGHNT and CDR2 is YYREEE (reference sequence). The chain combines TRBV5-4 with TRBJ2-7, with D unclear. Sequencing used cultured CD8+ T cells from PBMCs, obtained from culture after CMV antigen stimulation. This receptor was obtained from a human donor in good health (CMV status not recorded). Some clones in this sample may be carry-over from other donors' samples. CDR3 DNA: TGTGCCAGCAGCTTGGAGGTGATACCTTACGAGCAGTACTTC. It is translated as CASSLEVIPYEQYF.